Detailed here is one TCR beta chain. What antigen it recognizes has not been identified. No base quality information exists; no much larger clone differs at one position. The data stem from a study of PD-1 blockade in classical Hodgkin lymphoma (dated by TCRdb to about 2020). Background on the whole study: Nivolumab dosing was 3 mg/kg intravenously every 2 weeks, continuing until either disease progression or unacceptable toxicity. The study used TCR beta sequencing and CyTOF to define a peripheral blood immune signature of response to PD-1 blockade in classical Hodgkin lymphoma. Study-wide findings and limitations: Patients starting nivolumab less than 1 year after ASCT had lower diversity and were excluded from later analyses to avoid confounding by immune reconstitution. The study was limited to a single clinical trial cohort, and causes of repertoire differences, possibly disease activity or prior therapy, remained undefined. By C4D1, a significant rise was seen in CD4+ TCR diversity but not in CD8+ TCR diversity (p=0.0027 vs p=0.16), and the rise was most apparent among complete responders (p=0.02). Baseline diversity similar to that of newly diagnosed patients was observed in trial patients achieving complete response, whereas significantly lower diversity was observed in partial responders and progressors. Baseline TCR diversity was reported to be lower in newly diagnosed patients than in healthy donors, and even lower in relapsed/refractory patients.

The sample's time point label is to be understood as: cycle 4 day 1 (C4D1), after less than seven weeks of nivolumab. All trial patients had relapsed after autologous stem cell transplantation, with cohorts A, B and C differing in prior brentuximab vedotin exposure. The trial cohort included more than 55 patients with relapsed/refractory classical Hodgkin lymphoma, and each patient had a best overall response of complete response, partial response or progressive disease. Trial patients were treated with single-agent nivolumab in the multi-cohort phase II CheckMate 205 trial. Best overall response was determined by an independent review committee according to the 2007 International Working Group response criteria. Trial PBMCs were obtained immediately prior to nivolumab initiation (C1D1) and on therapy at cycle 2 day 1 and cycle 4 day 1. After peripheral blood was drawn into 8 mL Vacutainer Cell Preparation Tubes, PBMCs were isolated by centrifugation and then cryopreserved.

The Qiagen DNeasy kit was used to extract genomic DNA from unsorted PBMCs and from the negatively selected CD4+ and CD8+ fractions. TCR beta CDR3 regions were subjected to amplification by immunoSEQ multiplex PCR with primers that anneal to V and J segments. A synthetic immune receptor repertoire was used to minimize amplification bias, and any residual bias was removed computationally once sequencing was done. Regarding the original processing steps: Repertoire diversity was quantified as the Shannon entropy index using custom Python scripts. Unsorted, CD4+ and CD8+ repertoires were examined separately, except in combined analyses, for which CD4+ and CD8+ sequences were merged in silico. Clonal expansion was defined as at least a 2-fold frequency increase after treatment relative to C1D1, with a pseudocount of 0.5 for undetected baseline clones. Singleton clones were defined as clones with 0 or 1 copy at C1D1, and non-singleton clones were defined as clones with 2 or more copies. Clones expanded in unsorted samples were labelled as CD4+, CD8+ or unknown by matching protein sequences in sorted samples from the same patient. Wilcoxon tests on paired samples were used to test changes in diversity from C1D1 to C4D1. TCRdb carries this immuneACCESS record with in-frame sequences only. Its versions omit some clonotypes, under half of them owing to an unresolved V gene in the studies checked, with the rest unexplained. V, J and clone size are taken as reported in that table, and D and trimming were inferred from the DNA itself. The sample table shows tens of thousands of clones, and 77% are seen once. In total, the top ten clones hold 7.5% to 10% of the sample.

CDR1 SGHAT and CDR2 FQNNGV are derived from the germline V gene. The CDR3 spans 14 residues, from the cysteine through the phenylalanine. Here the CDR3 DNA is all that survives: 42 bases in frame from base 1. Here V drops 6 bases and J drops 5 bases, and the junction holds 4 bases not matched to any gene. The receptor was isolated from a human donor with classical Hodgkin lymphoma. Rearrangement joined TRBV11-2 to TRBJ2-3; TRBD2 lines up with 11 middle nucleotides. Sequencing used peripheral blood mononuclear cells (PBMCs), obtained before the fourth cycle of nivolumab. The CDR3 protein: CASRVAGGRDTQYF. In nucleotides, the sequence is TGTGCCAGCAGGGTAGCGGGGGGGCGAGATACGCAGTATTTT.